The following is a TCR beta chain sequence with its context. Antigen specificity is unknown. At one of its ends the junction is not consistent with the germline gene, which may arise from a read error. Primers included in the PCR were 60 Vbeta and 13 Jbeta primers. The repertoire was sequenced with immunoSEQ multiplex PCR; TCRdb's copy has only in-frame clones and lacks some. The table includes 150,000 to 200,000 clones, around 81% detected once. The germline CDR1 and CDR2 sequences are GTSNPN and SVGIG (reference sequence). This CDR3 is built from 15 residues. The sample originates from a study of cytomegalovirus exposure and HLA in healthy donors. The study, taken as a whole, reports: HLA allele associations emerged for about 16,000 TCR beta sequences in a later analysis, at 0.05 false discovery rate. The Asian-associated ancestry cluster reportedly had fewer N-insertions than the approximately 670-donor mean in a later analysis.

The chain is built from TRBV30 and TRBJ2-3; 11 bases fit TRBD1. The specimen sequenced was PBMCs. The clonotype originates from a young man in good health and CMV-seronegative. CDR3 loop: CAWDWDRGLTDAQYF. CDR3 nucleotides: TGTGCCTGGGATTGGGACAGGGGGTTGACAGATGCGCAGTATTTT. Variable domain in full (rest from reference TRBV30 and TRBJ2-3): SQTIHQWPATLVQPVGSPLSLECTVEGTSNPNLYWYRQAAGRGLQLLFYSVGIGQISSEVPQNLSASRPQDRQFILSSKKLLLSDSGFYLCAWDWDRGLTDAQYFGPGTRLTVL.